This T cell receptor (beta chain) was observed in a study of blood T cell repertoires in COVID-19. Looking at the study overall: Specimens from acute and convalescent COVID-19 originated in the United States, Italy and Spain. T cells, B-cell-depleted T cells, or PBMCs provided the cDNA or gDNA that served as material.

Original processing methods: Using reference gene primer amplification, nucleated cell counts were estimated. Sequencing used immunoSEQ multiplex PCR; TCRdb keeps in-frame clones, though not all of them. D and trimming come from the DNA, and the V and J calls and clone size come from that table. This table holds around 200,000 clones, roughly 80% found once. This CDR3 is built from 17 residues. V lost 3 bases and J lost 4; bases outside the gene matches: 9. Germline loops: CDR1 SEHNR, CDR2 FQNEAQ (reference sequence). The gene calls are TRBV7-9 and TRBJ2-3; 11 bases align to TRBD2. The receptor's source is a woman in her forties or fifties with acute or convalescent COVID-19. The sample was peripheral blood. This chain's CDR3 is CASSLDVLAGAADTQYF. CDR3 DNA: TGTGCCAGCAGCTTGGATGTACTAGCGGGAGCGGCAGATACGCAGTATTTT.